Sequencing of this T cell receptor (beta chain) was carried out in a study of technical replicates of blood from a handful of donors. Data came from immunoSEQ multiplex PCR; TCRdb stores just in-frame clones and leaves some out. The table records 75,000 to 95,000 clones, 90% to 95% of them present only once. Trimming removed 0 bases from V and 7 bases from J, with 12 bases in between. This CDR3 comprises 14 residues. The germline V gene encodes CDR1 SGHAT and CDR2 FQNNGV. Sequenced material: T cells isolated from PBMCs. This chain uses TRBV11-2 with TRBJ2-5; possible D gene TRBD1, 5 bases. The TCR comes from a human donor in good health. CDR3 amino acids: CASSLEGALGTQYF. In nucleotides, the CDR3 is TGTGCCAGCAGCTTAGAAGGGGCCCTAGGGACCCAGTACTTC.